What follows are 27 T cell receptor beta chains derived from one specimen sequenced in a study of T cells in severe cutaneous drug reactions. Libraries were made by iRepertoire multiplex PCR with TCR subtype-specific primers for bulk and single-cell sequencing. TCRdb reworked the multiplex PCR reads into one entry per CDR3 protein, no DNA. This repertoire includes around 5,900 distinct CDR3 sequences. Carbamazepine had induced Stevens-Johnson syndrome or toxic epidermal necrolysis in the sequenced donors. Sequencing was done on a sample of PBMCs. The receptors originated from a human donor with a severe cutaneous adverse drug reaction.

The chain carries TRBV11-3 and TRBJ2-2; the TCRdb call, TRBD1, lacks DNA for checking. This CDR3 spans 14 amino acids. Germline V gene sequence: CDR1 SGHNT, CDR2 YENEEA. The CDR3 region is CASSQGGDTGELFF. Using reference TRBV11-3 and TRBJ2-2 for the parts outside the CDR3, the full variable domain is EAGVVQSPRYKIIEKKQPVAFWCNPISGHNTLYWYLQNLGQGPELLIRYENEEAVDDSQLPKDRFSAERLKGVDSTLKIQPAELGDSAVYLCASSQGGDTGELFFGEGSRLTVL.

By frequency, this clonotype registers medium-sized. The chain has TRBV19 and TRBJ1-1. Per the germline V gene, CDR1 is LNHDA and CDR2 is SQIVND (reference sequence). The CDR3 has 14 amino acids. The CDR3 sequence: CASSIFGWGTEAFF.

This clonotype shows up as medium-sized (0.01 to 0.1%) by frequency. The V call is TRBV7-9, the J call TRBJ2-2; TCRdb calls TRBD1, which cannot be checked without DNA. This CDR3 has 11 amino acids. Germline V lookup: CDR1 SEHNR, CDR2 FQNEAQ (reference sequence). CDR3 loop: CASSQGGELFF.

The chain employs TRBV5-1 and TRBJ1-1; TCRdb's D gene call, TRBD1, goes unchecked for lack of DNA. This CDR3 comprises 14 residues. The germline gives CDR1 SGHRS, CDR2 YFSETQ. The CDR3 spells CASSAGAMNTEAFF.

V gene TRBV28 combines with J gene TRBJ2-1; absent DNA, TCRdb's TRBD2 call cannot be checked. Germline CDR1 reads MDHEN; CDR2 reads SYDVKM. There are 17 residues in the CDR3. CDR3 loop: CASSLVTSGTNYNEQFF.

The chain uses TRBV20-1 and TRBJ1-1; TCRdb outputs TRBD1, but without DNA this stays unchecked. In germline, CDR1 is DFQATT, CDR2 SNEGSKA (reference sequence). The CDR3 contains 14 residues. The CDR3 spells CSATPWGRDTEAFF.

This clonotype is classed as medium-sized by frequency. This rearrangement joins TRBV6-6 to TRBJ2-1; there is no DNA to check the TCRdb D call of TRBD1. There are 17 residues in the CDR3. Per germline, CDR1 MNHNY and CDR2 SVGAGI (reference sequence). This CDR3 is CASSYSLAPNSYNEQFF.

V gene TRBV5-4 combines with J gene TRBJ1-2; with no DNA, the TCRdb D assignment of TRBD1 cannot be verified. This CDR3 is built from 16 residues. CDR1 SGHNT and CDR2 YYREEE come from the germline V gene (reference sequence). The CDR3 sequence: CASSRSGDREDYGYTF.

V gene TRBV5-1 combines with J gene TRBJ2-1; TCRdb names TRBD2, which stays unverified in the absence of DNA. Germline V lookup: CDR1 SGHRS, CDR2 YFSETQ. CDR3 length: 13 residues. The CDR3 sequence: CASRLAGYNEQFF.

J is TRBJ1-1 and V is TRBV7-2. The germline CDR1 and CDR2 sequences are SGHTA and FQGNSA. This CDR3 spans 13 amino acids. CDR3 sequence: CASSLVGESEAFF.

The V and J genes are TRBV7-9 and TRBJ2-1; TCRdb names TRBD2, which stays unverified in the absence of DNA. Looked up from germline, CDR1 is SEHNR and CDR2 is FQNEAQ (reference sequence). CDR3 length: 15 amino acids. CDR3 protein: CASSPGTSGSNEQFF.

This chain uses TRBV7-9 with TRBJ1-1. This CDR3 has 13 amino acids. The germline gives CDR1 SEHNR, CDR2 FQNEAQ (reference sequence). CDR3 sequence reads: CASELRSNTEAFF.

This clonotype is classed as medium-sized (0.01 to 0.1%) by frequency. CDR3 loop: CASSLAQRGYNEQFF. The chain employs TRBV7-6 and TRBJ2-1; checking the TCRdb D call of TRBD2 is not possible without DNA. This CDR3 has 15 amino acids. CDR1 SGHVS and CDR2 FNYEAQ come from the germline V gene.

V usage is TRBV5-4 and J usage is TRBJ1-1; lacking DNA, the TRBD1 call made by TCRdb goes unchecked. CDR3 size: 16 residues. The germline CDR1 and CDR2 sequences are SGHNT and YYREEE (reference sequence). CDR3 region: CASSFVVIGRVSEAFF.

The chain uses TRBV4-1 and TRBJ1-6. The V gene's germline CDR1 is MGHRA and CDR2 YSYEKL. The CDR3 consists of 18 residues. CDR3: CASSLLTEGGSYNSPLHF.

The V and J genes are TRBV12-3 or TRBV12-4 and TRBJ1-1; TCRdb indicates TRBD1, and absent DNA this call remains unverified. This CDR3 has 14 amino acids. The CDR3 sequence is CASSVLRGGTEAFF.

This clonotype registers medium-sized by frequency. The rearrangement links TRBV27 to TRBJ2-1; there is no DNA to check the TCRdb D call of TRBD1. Germline assignment: CDR1 MNHEY and CDR2 SMNVEV (reference sequence). The CDR3 covers 12 residues. The CDR3 loop is CASSLGGREQFF.

This chain uses TRBV19 with TRBJ2-5; the TCRdb call, TRBD1, lacks DNA for checking. The germline V gene has CDR1 LNHDA and CDR2 SQIVND (reference sequence). This CDR3 is 13 amino acids long. CDR3 sequence: CASKGVTQETQYF.

The chain links TRBV13 to TRBJ2-1; TCRdb's D gene call, TRBD2, goes unchecked for lack of DNA. The CDR3 has 17 amino acids. Germline V lookup: CDR1 PRHDT, CDR2 FYEKMQ (reference sequence). The CDR3 sequence: CASSLVGGLLSYNEQFF.

Measured by frequency, this clonotype is medium-sized. The CDR3 here is CASSENGGYGYTF. The chain combines TRBV2 with TRBJ1-2. Germline V gene lookup returns CDR1 SNHLY and CDR2 FYNNEI. The CDR3 contains 13 residues.

This chain uses TRBV20-1 with TRBJ2-7. The germline V gene encodes CDR1 DFQATT and CDR2 SNEGSKA (reference sequence). The CDR3 is 13 amino acids. The CDR3 sequence is CSAPGTANYEQYF.

According to its frequency, this clonotype is medium-sized. The chain links TRBV27 to TRBJ2-5; TCRdb names TRBD1, which stays unverified in the absence of DNA. The CDR3 contains 15 residues. Germline V lookup: CDR1 MNHEY, CDR2 SMNVEV (reference sequence). CDR3: CASSAGQAFQETQYF.

This chain joins TRBV6-5 and TRBJ1-5. Germline V gives CDR1 MNHEY, CDR2 SVGAGI. This CDR3 comprises 15 residues. The CDR3 sequence is CASSYKGFSNQPQRF.

The chain employs TRBV7-3 and TRBJ1-1; TCRdb gives TRBD1 as the D gene, but with no DNA this cannot be confirmed. CDR1 and CDR2 from the germline V gene are SGHTA and FQGTGA. CDR3 length: 16 residues. CDR3 residues: CASSLTYRGRGTEAFF.

Considering frequency, this clonotype is medium-sized. The genes are TRBV28 and TRBJ2-1; TCRdb's D call, TRBD1, is unchecked because there is no DNA. There are 16 residues in the CDR3. From germline, CDR1 is MDHEN and CDR2 SYDVKM. The CDR3 is CASSFRGPTLYNEQFF.

In terms of frequency, this clonotype is medium-sized. V is TRBV7-8 and J is TRBJ2-3; no DNA is available, so the TRBD2 call from TCRdb remains unchecked. Germline CDR1 and CDR2: SGHVS and FQNEAQ. The length of the CDR3 is 13 residues. The CDR3 protein is CASSSLARDTQYF.

By frequency, this clonotype is medium-sized. V usage is TRBV4-2 and J usage is TRBJ1-1. CDR1 and CDR2 (germline): LGHNA, YNFKEQ. This CDR3 contains 11 residues. The CDR3 reads CASSQGTEAFF.